These 15 T cell receptor beta chains were all obtained from the same sample, sequenced in a study of shared clonotypes between healthy human individuals. The assay was immunoSEQ multiplex PCR, and TCRdb's table has in-frame clones only and misses some. The sample contains 400,000 to 600,000 clones, around 96% of which appear only once. Sequencing was carried out using naive CD4+ T cells sorted from blood. Subset given: CD45RA+ positively selected. The source is a woman aged 30 to 39 in good health.

This clone was counted a single time. The CDR3 spells CASSPRTSGNNEQFF. CDR3 sequence (DNA): TGTGCCAGCAGCCCAAGGACTAGCGGGAACAATGAGCAGTTCTTC. This chain uses TRBV7-6 with TRBJ2-1; 12 bases map to TRBD2. Germline V gene sequence: CDR1 SGHVS, CDR2 FNYEAQ. CDR3 length: 15 amino acids. Trimming removed 5 bases from V and 5 bases from J; junction bases left unmatched: 4.

The gene calls are TRBV27 and TRBJ1-1; TRBD1 is a possible D gene (6 bases). The CDR3 has 19 amino acids. Germline assignment: CDR1 MNHEY and CDR2 SMNVEV (reference sequence). V was shortened by 1 base and J by 0 bases, with 21 bases between the two germline ends. In DNA, the CDR3 is TGTGCCAGCAGTTTATTCCCCTGGACAGAAGGACTCCTGAACACTGAAGCTTTCTTT. Translated: CASSLFPWTEGLLNTEAFF.

The chain is built from TRBV5-4 and TRBJ2-7; 7 bases align to TRBD1. Losses at the gene ends were 0 bases for V and 4 bases for J; bases not matched to a gene: 10. There are 16 residues in the CDR3. CDR1 is SGHNT, CDR2 YYREEE, per germline (reference sequence). CDR3 region: CASSLAPTGTVYEQYF. The DNA of the CDR3 is TGTGCCAGCAGCTTGGCCCCGACAGGGACGGTATACGAGCAGTACTTC.

The CDR3 here is CASSHPLVGGETQYF. The CDR3 coding sequence is TGTGCCAGCAGCCACCCCCTAGTAGGTGGGGAGACCCAGTACTTC. The rearrangement links TRBV9 to TRBJ2-5; D is unclear. This CDR3 spans 15 amino acids. Looked up from germline, CDR1 is SGDLS and CDR2 is YYNGEE. The ends were cut back, 4 bases at V and 5 bases at J, with 18 bases in the middle. Using reference TRBV9 and TRBJ2-5 for the parts outside the CDR3, the full variable domain is DSGVTQTPKHLITATGQRVTLRCSPRSGDLSVYWYQQSLDQGLQFLIQYYNGEERAKGNILERFSAQQFPDLHSELNLSSLELGDSALYFCASSHPLVGGETQYFGPGTRLLVL.

This CDR3 is CASSSNVGAGISSYTF. Here the CDR3 DNA reads TGTGCCAGCTCCTCGAACGTGGGAGCCGGGATTTCGAGCTACACCTTC. This chain joins TRBV18 and TRBJ1-2; unclear D gene. CDR3 length: 16 residues. Trimming took off 6 bases at V and 9 bases at J, with 26 bases between the two ends. From germline, CDR1 is KGHSH and CDR2 LQKENI.

The chain employs TRBV19 and TRBJ2-2; D could derive from TRBD1 or TRBD2 (5 bases each). Deletions cut 6 bases from V and 2 bases from J, with 16 bases between. This CDR3 has 16 residues. The germline gives CDR1 LNHDA, CDR2 SQIVND (reference sequence). The CDR3 DNA sequence: TGTGCCAGTAGAACCGGGGTGGGGCTTAACACCGGGGAGCTGTTTTTT. The encoded protein is CASRTGVGLNTGELFF.

The chain combines TRBV28 with TRBJ2-5, with D perhaps TRBD1 (6 bases). The DNA end is a closer match to TRBJ2-7, so the J assignment may be wrong. The germline CDR1 and CDR2 sequences are MDHEN and SYDVKM. CDR3 length equals 16 residues. CDR3 loop: CASSPPAGTSVYEQYF. The CDR3 DNA reads TGTGCCAGCAGTCCCCCCGCCGGGACAAGTGTCTACGAGCAGTACTTC.

The rearrangement joins TRBV19 to TRBJ1-1, with D tentatively TRBD1 (6 bases). The CDR3 is made up of 12 amino acids. Germline V gives CDR1 LNHDA, CDR2 SQIVND (reference sequence). The ends were cut back, 8 bases at V and 3 bases at J, with 10 bases in the middle. Here the CDR3 DNA reads TGTGCCAGTCGCGGACAGTACACTGAAGCTTTCTTT. This codes for CASRGQYTEAFF.

The V call is TRBV28, the J call TRBJ1-3; 7 bases align to TRBD1. The trim removed 5 bases at V and 5 bases at J, leaving 6 bases unmatched. Germline V gives CDR1 MDHEN, CDR2 SYDVKM. The CDR3 is 14 amino acids. CDR3 in DNA: TGTGCCAGCAGTCCCCAGGACAGGAGAAACACCATATATTTT. Translated, it gives CASSPQDRRNTIYF.

The gene calls are TRBV29-1 and TRBJ1-1, with D unclear. Germline CDR1 SQVTM, CDR2 ANQGSEA. Trimming took 4 bases from V and 7 from J, leaving 10 bases between them. The CDR3 runs to 11 residues. The CDR3 region has the DNA TGCAGCGTTGGGTCAGGCCTTGAAGCTTTCTTT. As protein: CSVGSGLEAFF. Drawing the rest from reference TRBV29-1 and TRBJ1-1, the complete variable domain is SAVISQKPSRDICQRGTSLTIQCQVDSQVTMMFWYRQQPGQSLTLIATANQGSEATYESGFVIDKFPISRPNLTFSTLTVSNMSPEDSSIYLCSVGSGLEAFFGQGTRLTVV.

The chain recombines TRBV27 with TRBJ1-5, with TRBD1 identical over 9 bases. This CDR3 is built from 17 residues. The V gene's germline CDR1 is MNHEY and CDR2 SMNVEV (reference sequence). V lost 1 base, J lost 3 bases, and 7 bases stayed unmatched. CDR3 DNA sequence: TGTGCCAGCAGTTTATTCCCGGGACAGGGCGCCAATCAGCCCCAGCATTTT. Its translation is CASSLFPGQGANQPQHF.

Turning to this clone: The sample contains more than one DNA sequence encoding this CDR3. The chain is built from TRBV6-5 and TRBJ1-1; a weak D match, TRBD1 (6 bases). Germline V gives CDR1 MNHEY, CDR2 SVGAGI. The CDR3 is made up of 14 amino acids. V was clipped by 5 bases and J by 1 base, with 11 bases between them. The CDR3 DNA reads as TGTGCCAGCAGTCCCGACAGGCGGAACACTGAAGCTTTCTTT. Encoded protein: CASSPDRRNTEAFF.

The gene calls are TRBV27 and TRBJ2-1; D is possibly TRBD1 (6 bases). The V end lost 5 bases, the J end lost 7 bases, and 21 bases lay between the germline ends. The CDR3 has 16 residues. Germline V gene sequence: CDR1 MNHEY, CDR2 SMNVEV (reference sequence). The CDR3 spells CASSLPGDTPRNEQFF. In DNA form, the CDR3 reads TGTGCCAGCAGTCTACCCGGGGACACCCCCAGGAATGAGCAGTTCTTC.

The V gene is TRBV5-1, the J gene TRBJ2-1; D gene uncertain. CDR3 length: 15 amino acids. V dropped 0 bases and J dropped 9 bases, with 16 bases sitting between them. The V gene's germline CDR1 is SGHRS and CDR2 YFSETQ. DNA of the CDR3: TGCGCCAGCAGCTTGGGGCAAGGAAGGTTTAGTGAGCAGTTCTTC. Residues: CASSLGQGRFSEQFF. Complete variable domain (other parts from reference TRBV5-1 and TRBJ2-1): KAGVTQTPRYLIKTRGQQVTLSCSPISGHRSVSWYQQTPGQGLQFLFEYFSETQRNKGNFPGRFSGRQFSNSRSEMNVSTLELGDSALYLCASSLGQGRFSEQFFGPGTRLTVL.

The gene calls are TRBV7-6 and TRBJ2-7; possibly TRBD2 for D (5 bases). Trimming left V 2 bases short and J 4 bases short, with 18 bases between. From germline, CDR1 is SGHVS and CDR2 FNYEAQ. CDR3 size: 16 residues. CDR3 nucleotide sequence: TGTGCCAGCAGCTTAAGTCTAGCCCAATCGAATTACGAGCAGTACTTC. Translating it yields CASSLSLAQSNYEQYF.